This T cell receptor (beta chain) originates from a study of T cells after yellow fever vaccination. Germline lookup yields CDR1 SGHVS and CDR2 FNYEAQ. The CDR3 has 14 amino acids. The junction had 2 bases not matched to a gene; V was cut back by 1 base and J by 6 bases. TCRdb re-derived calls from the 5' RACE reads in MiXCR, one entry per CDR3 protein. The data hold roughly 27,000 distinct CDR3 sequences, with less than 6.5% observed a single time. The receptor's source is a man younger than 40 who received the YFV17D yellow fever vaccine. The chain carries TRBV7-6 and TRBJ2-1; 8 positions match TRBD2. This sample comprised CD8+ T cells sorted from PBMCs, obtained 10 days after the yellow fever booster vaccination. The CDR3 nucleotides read TGTGCCAGCAGCTTAGGTAGCGGGGCCAATGAGCAGTTCTTC. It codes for CASSLGSGANEQFF.